The 29 T cell receptor beta chains presented below share a single source sample, sequenced in a study of blood T cell repertoires in COVID-19. Some clones are missing from TCRdb's copy, which holds only in-frame ones; the method was immunoSEQ multiplex PCR. The table lists about 290,000 clones, around 90% of them singletons. Sequenced input: peripheral blood. All receptors come from a woman in her thirties or forties who had recovered from COVID-19.

The chain joins TRBV5-3 to TRBJ2-5; TRBD2 might be the D (6 bases). TRBV5-3 is flagged as an ORF with uncertain function. This CDR3 spans 16 amino acids. Trimming cost V 4 bases and J 5 bases, with 21 bases left between them. DNA of the CDR3: TGTGCCAGAAGCCTCCGGAACGCTCCGGAGGGCGAGACCCAGTACTTC. Translating it yields CARSLRNAPEGETQYF.

The V call is TRBV14, the J call TRBJ2-2; D unresolved. V lost 1 base to trimming and J lost 3 bases, with 9 bases between them. Germline assignment: CDR1 SGHDN and CDR2 FVKESK. This CDR3 region has 15 residues. CDR3: CASSQALSDTGELFF. CDR3 DNA: TGTGCCAGCAGCCAAGCTTTGTCGGACACCGGGGAGCTGTTTTTT.

The chain carries TRBV18 and TRBJ1-2, with TRBD1 matching over 7 bases. Trimming at V came to 3 bases and at J to 5 bases, leaving 6 bases not matched to a gene. The CDR3 has 14 amino acids. CDR1 and CDR2 from the germline V gene are KGHSH and LQKENI. The CDR3 spells CASSPRDSVYGYTF. The CDR3 DNA sequence: TGTGCCAGCTCACCGCGGGACAGCGTATATGGCTACACCTTC.

The chain carries TRBV7-9 and TRBJ1-2; maybe TRBD1 (5 bases). Trimming stripped 0 bases from V and 0 bases from J, with 14 bases between. CDR1 SEHNR and CDR2 FQNEAQ come from the germline V gene (reference sequence). CDR3 size: 17 residues. The CDR3 loop is CASSLAGGGEANYGYTF. Here the CDR3 DNA reads TGTGCCAGCAGCTTAGCGGGTGGAGGGGAAGCTAACTATGGCTACACCTTC.

This clone has only one observation. V gene TRBV6-5 combines with J gene TRBJ2-3; the match to TRBD2 covers 9 bases. The junction had 4 bases not matched to a gene; V was cut back by 0 bases and J by 6 bases. The CDR3 is made up of 15 amino acids. The V gene's germline CDR1 is MNHEY and CDR2 SVGAGI. Here the CDR3 reads CASSYSAGGRDTQYF. CDR3 sequence (DNA): TGTGCCAGCAGTTACTCAGCGGGAGGAAGGGATACGCAGTATTTT.

J is TRBJ2-4 and V is TRBV29-1; 10 nucleotides match TRBD2. The CDR3 has 14 amino acids. Germline V gene sequence: CDR1 SQVTM, CDR2 ANQGSEA. V dropped 3 bases and J dropped 6; count of bases not matched to a gene: 5. The CDR3 nucleotides read TGCAGCGTTGACAGCGGGGGGGAGGGAAACATTCAGTACTTC. Translated, it gives CSVDSGGEGNIQYF.

The gene calls are TRBV18 and TRBJ2-1; D gene uncertain. This CDR3 has 15 residues. Germline CDR1 and CDR2: KGHSH and LQKENI. Trimming took 0 bases from V and 2 from J, leaving 8 bases between them. CDR3 sequence reads: CASSPPGVAYNEQFF. The CDR3, as DNA: TGTGCCAGCTCACCACCTGGAGTCGCCTACAATGAGCAGTTCTTC.

The CDR3 protein is CASSLAGRGYEQFF. In DNA, the CDR3 is TGCGCCAGCAGCTTAGCGGGTCGAGGGTATGAGCAGTTCTTC. This chain connects TRBV5-1 to TRBJ2-1, with D possibly being TRBD2 (6 bases). The CDR3 spans 14 residues. The germline V gene has CDR1 SGHRS and CDR2 YFSETQ. The germline V and J ends were trimmed by 2 bases and 8 bases, with 14 bases remaining between them. Full variable domain (missing parts from reference TRBV5-1 and TRBJ2-1): KAGVTQTPRYLIKTRGQQVTLSCSPISGHRSVSWYQQTPGQGLQFLFEYFSETQRNKGNFPGRFSGRQFSNSRSEMNVSTLELGDSALYLCASSLAGRGYEQFFGPGTRLTVL.

The rearrangement joins TRBV19 to TRBJ1-2; 7 positions agree with TRBD1. Germline assignment: CDR1 LNHDA and CDR2 SQIVND (reference sequence). The V segment lost 5 bases and the J segment 1 base; nucleotides outside the gene matches: 7. The CDR3 has 15 residues. The CDR3 DNA reads as TGTGCCAGTAGTGACCAGACAGGGAGTAACTATGGCTACACCTTC. The encoded protein is CASSDQTGSNYGYTF. Full variable domain (rest looked up from reference TRBV19 and TRBJ1-2): DGGITQSPKYLFRKEGQNVTLSCEQNLNHDAMYWYRQDPGQGLRLIYYSQIVNDFQKGDIAEGYSVSREKKESFPLTVTSAQKNPTAFYLCASSDQTGSNYGYTFGSGTRLTVV.

CDR3 region: CASSEGAAGSGAEAFF. CDR3 in DNA: TGTGCCAGCAGTGAGGGTGCGGCAGGGTCGGGGGCTGAAGCTTTCTTT. The J gene is TRBJ1-1, the V gene TRBV2, with a tentative D call TRBD1 (5 bases). V was pared by 3 bases and J by 6 bases, with 20 bases between. The CDR3 contains 16 residues. The germline CDR1 and CDR2 sequences are SNHLY and FYNNEI.

This clone occurred once. The chain links TRBV9 to TRBJ1-4, with D possibly TRBD1 on 6 matching bases. The V end lost 2 bases, the J end lost 8 bases, and 10 bases lay between the germline ends. CDR1 and CDR2 (germline): SGDLS, YYNGEE. The CDR3 runs 13 residues. The CDR3 DNA follows: TGTGCCAGCAGCGTTACAGGGAAGGAAAAACTGTTTTTT. Protein sequence: CASSVTGKEKLFF.

The chain carries TRBV7-2 and TRBJ2-3, with unresolved D. V shed 1 base and J shed 2 bases, with 4 bases lying between them. The CDR3 is 13 residues long. Germline V CDR1 and CDR2: SGHTA, FQGNSA. The CDR3 bases are TGTGCCAGCAGCTTAGGTCTCACAGATACGCAGTATTTT. Protein product: CASSLGLTDTQYF.

The count of this clone is one. The chain recombines TRBV7-8 with TRBJ1-2; D perhaps matches TRBD1 (6 bases). With 2 bases removed from V and 3 bases from J, the gap between germline ends came to 7 bases. CDR3 length: 13 residues. Germline loops: CDR1 SGHVS, CDR2 FQNEAQ. CDR3 amino acids: CASSLPGDYGYTF. CDR3 DNA sequence: TGTGCCAGCAGCTTACCAGGGGACTATGGCTACACCTTC.

The chain recombines TRBV11-3 with TRBJ2-2, with D possibly TRBD2 on 6 matching bases. V was cut by 0 bases and J by 4 bases, with 6 bases left in between. CDR1 SGHNT and CDR2 YENEEA come from the germline V gene. CDR3 length: 14 residues. The CDR3 reads CASSLDSGTGELFF. CDR3 in DNA: TGTGCCAGCAGCTTAGATAGCGGCACCGGGGAGCTGTTTTTT.

The chain uses TRBV5-1 and TRBJ2-1; TRBD1 agrees at 9 bases. The CDR3 extends over 15 amino acids. V lost 0 bases and J lost 8; bases outside the gene matches: 6. Germline-derived CDR1 and CDR2 are SGHRS and YFSETQ. The CDR3 protein is CASSLGGQGWDEQFF. The CDR3 DNA reads as TGCGCCAGCAGCTTGGGCGGACAGGGGTGGGATGAGCAGTTCTTC.

The genes are TRBV6-5 and TRBJ1-4; TRBD1 agrees at 7 bases. There are 15 residues in the CDR3. Germline V lookup: CDR1 MNHEY, CDR2 SVGAGI. V lost 5 bases to trimming and J lost 2 bases; unmatched junction nucleotides: 5. The CDR3 here is CASSLKGQTNEKLFF. The CDR3 bases are TGTGCCAGCAGTCTAAAGGGACAGACTAATGAAAAACTGTTTTTT.

The V and J genes are TRBV18 and TRBJ2-5; 9 bases fit TRBD1. CDR1 and CDR2 from the germline V gene are KGHSH and LQKENI. Trimming cost V 3 bases and J 4 bases; bases outside gene matches: 6. CDR3 size: 15 residues. This CDR3 reads CASSPLQGARETQYF. CDR3 nucleotides: TGTGCCAGCTCACCTTTACAGGGGGCGCGAGAGACCCAGTACTTC.

The chain couples TRBV9 to TRBJ2-2; D is unresolved. Germline V gene sequence: CDR1 SGDLS, CDR2 YYNGEE. This CDR3 contains 16 residues. The V end lost 0 bases, the J end lost 1 base, and 10 bases lay between the germline ends. The CDR3 sequence: CASSVDSRLNTGELFF. In DNA, the CDR3 is TGTGCCAGCAGCGTAGATAGCAGACTGAACACCGGGGAGCTGTTTTTT.

This clone occurred once. This rearrangement joins TRBV4-2 to TRBJ2-5, with 9 bases lining up with TRBD1. V gave up 1 base and J gave up 1 base; unmatched junction bases: 4. This CDR3 is 16 amino acids long. Germline CDR1 reads LGHNA; CDR2 reads YNFKEQ. CDR3 residues: CASSQAGQGFQETQYF. The DNA for the CDR3 is TGTGCCAGCAGCCAAGCTGGACAGGGGTTCCAAGAGACCCAGTACTTC.

The chain recombines TRBV11-3 with TRBJ2-3, with 7 bases aligning to TRBD1. There are 17 residues in the CDR3. The germline V gene has CDR1 SGHNT and CDR2 YENEEA. Trimming removed 6 bases from V and 3 bases from J; junction bases left unmatched: 15. The CDR3 loop reads CASSFTTGARGTDTQYF. Written as DNA, the CDR3 is TGTGCCAGCAGTTTTACCACAGGGGCTCGGGGTACAGATACGCAGTATTTT.

This sequence joins TRBV27 and TRBJ2-1; TRBD2 matches at 10 bases. The CDR3 runs to 20 residues. The V segment lost 3 bases and the J segment 4 bases; nucleotides outside the gene matches: 18. Germline CDR1 MNHEY, CDR2 SMNVEV (reference sequence). DNA for the CDR3: TGTGCCAGCAGTTTCGACGTATACCCCCCTACTAGCGGGACTTACAATGAGCAGTTCTTC. Its protein is CASSFDVYPPTSGTYNEQFF.

The chain has TRBV2 and TRBJ1-2, with D perhaps matching TRBD1 (5 bases). Germline CDR1 and CDR2: SNHLY and FYNNEI. The CDR3 extends over 13 amino acids. V dropped 2 bases and J dropped 5 bases, with 9 bases sitting between them. The CDR3 bases are TGTGCCAGCAGTGAAACGGGGGAATATGGCTACACCTTC. It translates to CASSETGEYGYTF.

J is TRBJ1-1 and V is TRBV18; TRBD1 is a possible D gene (5 bases). Per germline, CDR1 KGHSH and CDR2 LQKENI. CDR3 length: 16 residues. The germline V and J ends were trimmed by 5 bases and 0 bases, with 16 bases remaining between them. CDR3 protein: CASSTTGPPMNTEAFF. In DNA, the CDR3 is TGTGCCAGCTCAACTACAGGACCCCCTATGAACACTGAAGCTTTCTTT.

J is TRBJ2-1 and V is TRBV29-1; 13 nucleotides line up with TRBD2. Trimming cost V 7 bases and J 7 bases; bases outside gene matches: 4. This CDR3 spans 13 amino acids. Germline CDR1 and CDR2: SQVTM and ANQGSEA. CDR3 sequence reads: CSGGLAGVNEQFF. In DNA form, the CDR3 reads TGCAGCGGCGGACTAGCGGGAGTTAATGAGCAGTTCTTC.

The CDR3 DNA reads TGTGCCTGGAGTCCCGGGACAGGGGATCAGCCCCAGCATTTT. Protein: CAWSPGTGDQPQHF. The V call is TRBV30, the J call TRBJ1-5, with 10 positions matching TRBD1. V was clipped by 2 bases and J by 5 bases; unmatched bases: 3. In germline, CDR1 is GTSNPN, CDR2 SVGIG (reference sequence). This CDR3 comprises 14 residues.

The V and J genes are TRBV10-3 and TRBJ2-1; 12 nucleotides match TRBD2. With V trimmed by 4 bases and J by 5 bases, 3 bases remained unmatched. In germline, CDR1 is ENHRY, CDR2 SYGVKD. This CDR3 contains 15 residues. The CDR3 region is CAISVLAGGNNEQFF. DNA for the CDR3: TGTGCCATCAGTGTTCTAGCGGGAGGGAACAATGAGCAGTTCTTC.

The chain has TRBV19 and TRBJ2-1; D uncertain. The CDR3 has 12 residues. With 6 bases removed from V and 4 bases from J, the gap between germline ends came to 7 bases. Per the germline V gene, CDR1 is LNHDA and CDR2 is SQIVND (reference sequence). The DNA of the CDR3 is TGTGCCAGTAGCATGAGGTACAATGAGCAGTTCTTC. Translation gives CASSMRYNEQFF. Full variable domain (remainder filled in from reference TRBV19 and TRBJ2-1): DGGITQSPKYLFRKEGQNVTLSCEQNLNHDAMYWYRQDPGQGLRLIYYSQIVNDFQKGDIAEGYSVSREKKESFPLTVTSAQKNPTAFYLCASSMRYNEQFFGPGTRLTVL.

The genes are TRBV7-2 and TRBJ2-7; no definite D call. Germline assignment: CDR1 SGHTA and CDR2 FQGNSA. V was cut by 5 bases and J by 5 bases, with 19 bases left in between. The CDR3 is made up of 15 amino acids. CDR3 loop: CASSLRQNVLDEQYF. The CDR3 region has the DNA TGTGCCAGCAGCCTTCGACAAAACGTTTTGGACGAGCAGTACTTC. The full variable domain, with the rest looked up from reference TRBV7-2 and TRBJ2-7, is GAGVSQSPSNKVTEKGKDVELRCDPISGHTALYWYRQSLGQGLEFLIYFQGNSAPDKSGLPSDRFSAERTGGSVSTLTIQRTQQEDSAVYLCASSLRQNVLDEQYFGPGTRLTVT.

The V gene is TRBV27, the J gene TRBJ2-1; tentative D call: TRBD1 (5 bases). The CDR3 totals 13 residues. V was trimmed by 3 bases and J by 9 bases, leaving 12 bases between them. Germline V lookup: CDR1 MNHEY, CDR2 SMNVEV (reference sequence). In DNA, the CDR3 is TGTGCCAGCAGTTTCTTTAGGGGAACTGAGCAGTTCTTC. Translation gives CASSFFRGTEQFF.